The 32 T cell receptor beta chains below come from one sample, sequenced in a study of T cells in Graves' hyperthyroidism and ophthalmopathy. The source material, RNA transcripts, was used to amplify TCR beta CDR3 regions. During a first-round RT-PCR of the TCR CDR3, the HTBI primer set was used. From the multiplex PCR reads, TCRdb called clonotypes with MiXCR, one entry per CDR3 protein. The sample includes 650,000 to 800,000 distinct CDR3 sequences, just under 45% seen only once; the top ten take about 7%. The sequencing sample was made of peripheral blood or thyroid tissue (not recorded which). The receptors here all came from an adult man with Graves' disease, either hyperthyroidism or ophthalmopathy (not recorded which).

Concerning this clonotype itself: The CDR3 does not close with the conserved phenylalanine or tryptophan, likely indicating a read error. V is TRBV2 and J is TRBJ2-7; maybe TRBD1 (5 bases). Trimming took 6 bases from V and 5 from J, leaving 14 bases between them. Germline CDR1 is SNHLY and CDR2 is FYNNEI. CDR3 length: 13 residues. As DNA, the CDR3 is TGTGCCAGCAGCGACCTAGGGGTGGACGAGCAGTACCTC. It specifies CASSDLGVDEQYL.

V and J are TRBV11-2 and TRBJ2-7; D might be TRBD2 (6 bases). In germline, CDR1 is SGHAT, CDR2 FQNNGV. Trimming took off 1 base at V and 3 bases at J, with 10 bases between the two ends. This CDR3 region has 14 residues. CDR3 DNA sequence: TGTGCCAGCAGCTTAGCGCGGGACTTCTACGAGCAGTACTTC. It encodes CASSLARDFYEQYF.

This rearrangement joins TRBV7-2 to TRBJ2-2; no reliable D call. Germline V gene lookup returns CDR1 SGHTA and CDR2 FQGNSA. The length of the CDR3 is 12 residues. Trimming shortened V by 3 bases and J by 7 bases, and 6 bases separated the two germline ends. The CDR3 sequence: CASSFTGGELFF. CDR3 sequence (DNA): TGTGCCAGCAGCTTTACTGGCGGGGAGCTGTTTTTT.

This clonotype appeared a few times. V usage is TRBV7-9 and J usage is TRBJ2-5; no clear D. The J call is in doubt because the DNA end fits TRBJ2-1 better. The CDR3 covers 11 residues. The germline V gene encodes CDR1 SEHNR and CDR2 FQNEAQ (reference sequence). CDR3 in DNA: TGTGCCAGCAGCTTAGGCAATGAGCAGTTCTTC. This sequence encodes CASSLGNEQFF.

The V and J genes are TRBV29-1 and TRBJ2-5, with no clear D. V lost 4 bases and J 2 bases, leaving 20 bases between the germline ends. Germline V gene data show CDR1 as SQVTM and CDR2 as ANQGSEA. The CDR3 covers 16 residues. The CDR3 sequence: CSVGASSTNRQETQYF. In DNA, the CDR3 is TGCAGCGTTGGTGCCAGTAGTACTAACAGACAAGAGACCCAGTACTTC. Based on the CDR3 plus reference TRBV29-1 and TRBJ2-5, the full variable domain is SAVISQKPSRDICQRGTSLTIQCQVDSQVTMMFWYRQQPGQSLTLIATANQGSEATYESGFVIDKFPISRPNLTFSTLTVSNMSPEDSSIYLCSVGASSTNRQETQYFGPGTRLLVL.

This clonotype was observed a handful of times. This chain links TRBV3-1 with TRBJ2-5; D is unclear. The length of the CDR3 is 12 residues. CDR1 LGHDT and CDR2 YNNKEL come from the germline V gene (reference sequence). With 1 base removed from V and 3 bases from J, the gap between germline ends came to 3 bases. CDR3 in DNA: TGTGCCAGCAGCCAAGCCAAAGAGACCCAGTACTTC. Protein product: CASSQAKETQYF.

This clonotype was found a few times. The V and J genes are TRBV20-1 and TRBJ2-5; either TRBD1 or TRBD2 may fit D (5 bases each). Germline-derived CDR1 and CDR2 are DFQATT and SNEGSKA (reference sequence). The length of the CDR3 is 14 residues. Trimming pared 0 bases from V and 7 bases from J, leaving 15 bases between. The CDR3 region has the DNA TGCAGTGCTAGAGACTTGGGCCCGAGGGGGACCCAGTACTTC. Its protein product is CSARDLGPRGTQYF.

The chain recombines TRBV10-3 with TRBJ1-1; D gene unclear. Per the germline V gene, CDR1 is ENHRY and CDR2 is SYGVKD. V dropped 4 bases and J dropped 6 bases, with 12 bases sitting between them. The CDR3 is made up of 13 amino acids. The CDR3 here is CAISVSARAEAFF. The CDR3 nucleotides are TGTGCCATCAGTGTTAGCGCCCGGGCTGAAGCTTTCTTT.

This clonotype was detected a few times. This chain uses TRBV20-1 with TRBJ1-5; D might be TRBD1 (6 bases). The CDR3 runs 15 residues. Looked up from germline, CDR1 is DFQATT and CDR2 is SNEGSKA (reference sequence). V gave up 6 bases and J gave up 5 bases, with 20 bases separating them. The CDR3 DNA is TGCAGTGCCAGGACAGTCGGGGGGATCGATCAGCCCCAGCATTTT. It encodes CSARTVGGIDQPQHF.

The V call is TRBV5-1, the J call TRBJ2-7, with 7 positions matching TRBD1. Trimming took 3 bases from V and 3 from J; bases not matched to a gene: 6. Germline CDR1 is SGHRS and CDR2 is YFSETQ. The length of the CDR3 is 14 residues. The CDR3 DNA sequence: TGCGCCAGCAGCTGGGACAGCAATGGCTACGAGCAGTACTTC. This encodes CASSWDSNGYEQYF.

Points on this clonotype: A read error may be the cause here, since a much bigger clone is one base away. The chain uses TRBV6-1 and TRBJ1-5; D is unresolved. Germline assignment: CDR1 MNHNS and CDR2 SASEGT. The CDR3 length is 13 residues. V gave up 7 bases and J gave up 0 bases, with 7 bases separating them. DNA of the CDR3: TGTGCCAGCATTAGGGATAGCAATCAGCCCCAGCATTTT. Translated, it gives CASIRDSNQPQHF.

This clonotype was detected only a few times. The V and J genes are TRBV7-2 and TRBJ1-2; D not resolved. Trimming left V 0 bases short and J 2 bases short, with 10 bases between. The CDR3 has 15 amino acids. Germline-derived CDR1 and CDR2 are SGHTA and FQGNSA. The CDR3 region is CASSLAEGLNYGYTF. The CDR3 nucleotides read TGTGCCAGCAGCTTAGCCGAGGGTTTGAACTATGGCTACACCTTC.

This clonotype was detected many times. The V gene is TRBV2, the J gene TRBJ1-5; 8 nucleotides match TRBD1. Germline CDR1 is SNHLY and CDR2 is FYNNEI. The CDR3 runs 14 residues. The trim removed 3 bases at V and 4 bases at J, leaving 2 bases unmatched. The CDR3 DNA is TGTGCCAGCAGTGAGGACAGGGCAAATCAGCCCCAGCATTTT. It translates to CASSEDRANQPQHF.

As to this clonotype: The junction and the germline gene differ at one end; a read error may be behind it. The chain carries TRBV10-2 and TRBJ1-5; D is perhaps TRBD1 (5 bases). The CDR3 has 15 amino acids. Germline CDR1 WSHSY, CDR2 SAAADI. The CDR3 sequence is CASSLQRDSNQPQHF. CDR3 in DNA: TGTGCCAGCAGTTTGCAAAGGGACAGCAATCAGCCCCAGCATTTT.

This clonotype was counted many times. This chain connects TRBV24-1 to TRBJ1-5, with TRBD1 matching over 7 bases. This CDR3 is 16 amino acids long. Germline V lookup: CDR1 KGHDR, CDR2 SFDVKD. Losses at the gene ends were 3 bases for V and 6 bases for J; bases not matched to a gene: 10. CDR3 nucleotide sequence: TGTGCCACCAGTGATGGCCGACAGGGCGTAAGTCAGCCCCAGCATTTT. It codes for CATSDGRQGVSQPQHF.

The chain recombines TRBV10-3 with TRBJ2-6, with 7 nucleotides matching TRBD2. The CDR3 loop spans 15 amino acids. V lost 6 bases and J lost 4; bases outside the gene matches: 6. Germline V gene sequence: CDR1 ENHRY, CDR2 SYGVKD. CDR3 bases: TGTGCCATCAGCTGGGGAGGGTTGGGGGCCAACGTCCTGACTTTC. Protein product: CAISWGGLGANVLTF.

This clonotype was seen ten or more times. The rearrangement links TRBV5-1 to TRBJ2-7, with D maybe TRBD2 (6 bases). Germline V gene sequence: CDR1 SGHRS, CDR2 YFSETQ. The CDR3 covers 15 residues. V shed 4 bases and J shed 4 bases, with 18 bases lying between them. Here the CDR3 DNA reads TGCGCCAGCAGCGTGGACGGGGGAGCAAGTTACGAGCAGTACTTC. Translated, it gives CASSVDGGASYEQYF.

In the case of this clonotype: A clone one base away is much larger, so this may be a read error. The genes are TRBV11-2 and TRBJ1-4; D not resolved. Looked up from germline, CDR1 is SGHAT and CDR2 is FQNNGV. The CDR3 runs to 14 residues. CDR3 sequence (DNA): TGTGCCAGCAGCTTATCTCAGCTGAATGGAAAACTGTTTTTT. It specifies CASSLSQLNGKLFF.

This chain connects TRBV7-9 to TRBJ2-7, with 8 bases aligning to TRBD1. V shed 2 bases and J 5 bases; nucleotides not matched to a gene: 2. Germline values: CDR1 SEHNR, CDR2 FQNEAQ (reference sequence). This CDR3 has 13 residues. In nucleotides, the CDR3 is TGTGCCAGCAGCTTACCAGGGGGCAACGAGCAGTACTTC. Translated, it gives CASSLPGGNEQYF.

This clonotype was seen many times. The chain has TRBV7-9 and TRBJ1-4, with D unclear. This CDR3 contains 14 residues. V was clipped by 7 bases and J by 0 bases, with 9 bases between them. CDR1 is SEHNR and CDR2 is FQNEAQ in the germline V gene (reference sequence). The CDR3 reads CASNAQTTNEKLFF. CDR3 nucleotide sequence: TGTGCCAGCAATGCCCAGACAACTAATGAAAAACTGTTTTTT.

For this clonotype: A read error is possible here, since a much larger clone lies one base away. The genes are TRBV29-1 and TRBJ2-7; the D is unclear. Trimming shortened V by 4 bases and J by 2 bases, and 12 bases separated the two germline ends. The CDR3 loop spans 13 amino acids. Germline V gives CDR1 SQVTM, CDR2 ANQGSEA. The CDR3 DNA reads as TGCAGCGTTGTGGTTCGAGAGCCCTACGAGCAGTACTTC. It specifies CSVVVREPYEQYF.

The CDR3 coding sequence is TGCGCCAGCAGCTTGGTTGGGACAACTGACGAGCAGTACTTC. Encoded protein: CASSLVGTTDEQYF. The chain recombines TRBV5-1 with TRBJ2-7; TRBD1 might be the D (6 bases). The CDR3 runs 14 residues. V dropped 0 bases and J dropped 5 bases, with 12 bases sitting between them. Looked up from germline, CDR1 is SGHRS and CDR2 is YFSETQ.

This clonotype was counted a few times. The chain uses TRBV9 and TRBJ1-4; 9 nucleotides match TRBD1. The CDR3 runs 15 residues. Germline V gives CDR1 SGDLS, CDR2 YYNGEE. The ends lost 3 bases at V and 7 bases at J; junction bases unmatched: 7. In DNA form, the CDR3 reads TGTGCCAGCAGCGGATTGGGACAGGGTGGTGAAAAACTGTTTTTT. It translates to CASSGLGQGGEKLFF.

The chain recombines TRBV2 with TRBJ2-7; 7 bases map to TRBD2. J gave up 1 base and V 8 bases, and 17 bases lay outside the gene matches. Germline V gives CDR1 SNHLY, CDR2 FYNNEI. This CDR3 is 17 amino acids long. CDR3 in amino acids: CASGAGDHDTPSYEQYF. The CDR3, as DNA: TGTGCCAGCGGTGCGGGGGACCATGATACCCCATCCTACGAGCAGTACTTC.

This clonotype has only one observation. The rearrangement uses TRBV7-8 and TRBJ1-6; no reliable D call. The CDR3 spans 16 residues. CDR1 is SGHVS and CDR2 is FQNEAQ in the germline V gene. V was shortened by 0 bases and J by 7 bases, with 13 bases between the two germline ends. DNA of the CDR3: TGTGCCAGCAGCTTAGCGAGGCAGCGCTTGAATTCACCCCTCCACTTT. Protein sequence: CASSLARQRLNSPLHF.

The table lists this clonotype with a count of one. J is TRBJ1-3 and V is TRBV9; D unresolved. The germline V gene encodes CDR1 SGDLS and CDR2 YYNGEE. The CDR3 has 15 residues. V lost 0 bases and J 1 base, leaving 8 bases between the germline ends. The chain's CDR3 is CASSVDVTSGNTIYF. In nucleotides, the CDR3 is TGTGCCAGCAGCGTAGATGTGACATCTGGAAACACCATATATTTT.

This clonotype has ten or more counts. The J gene is TRBJ1-2, the V gene TRBV9, with D possibly being TRBD1 (5 bases). Germline CDR1 and CDR2: SGDLS and YYNGEE. Trimming pared 0 bases from V and 7 bases from J, leaving 10 bases between. This CDR3 region has 13 residues. This CDR3 reads CASSVGQGTGYTF. DNA for the CDR3: TGTGCCAGCAGCGTAGGCCAGGGTACTGGCTACACCTTC.

This clonotype was observed a handful of times. The chain recombines TRBV29-1 with TRBJ2-7; TRBD1 matches 11 bases. The CDR3 contains 13 residues. Germline values: CDR1 SQVTM, CDR2 ANQGSEA. V dropped 6 bases and J dropped 4; count of bases not matched to a gene: 5. The CDR3 sequence is CSVGTGGRYEQYF. The CDR3 DNA is TGCAGCGTAGGGACAGGGGGGAGATACGAGCAGTACTTC.

The genes are TRBV20-1 and TRBJ2-7; 10 bases fit TRBD2. Germline CDR1 is DFQATT and CDR2 is SNEGSKA (reference sequence). The CDR3 extends over 15 amino acids. V lost 5 bases to trimming and J lost 0 bases; unmatched junction nucleotides: 7. CDR3 protein: CSAPGVAGGSYEQYF. In DNA form, the CDR3 reads TGCAGTGCTCCGGGGGTAGCGGGAGGCTCCTACGAGCAGTACTTC.

This clonotype was counted only a few times. CDR3 DNA sequence: TGTGCCAGCAGTTTTCTGACGGATCGAGACGAGCAGTACTTC. This encodes CASSFLTDRDEQYF. V is TRBV6-6 and J is TRBJ2-7; unclear D gene. The CDR3 extends over 14 amino acids. The germline gives CDR1 MNHNY, CDR2 SVGAGI (reference sequence). Trimming removed 4 bases from V and 5 bases from J, with 15 bases in between.

The chain recombines TRBV7-9 with TRBJ1-1, with 10 positions matching TRBD1. J was trimmed by 4 bases and V by 5 bases; bases with no gene match: 13. Germline V lookup: CDR1 SEHNR, CDR2 FQNEAQ (reference sequence). CDR3 length: 17 amino acids. CDR3 residues: CASSQGTGDLFGTEAFF. For the CDR3, the DNA is TGTGCCAGCAGCCAAGGGACAGGGGACTTATTCGGCACTGAAGCTTTCTTT. Full variable domain (remainder filled in from reference TRBV7-9 and TRBJ1-1): DTGVSQNPRHKITKRGQNVTFRCDPISEHNRLYWYRQTLGQGPEFLTYFQNEAQLEKSRLLSDRFSAERPKGSFSTLEIQRTEQGDSAMYLCASSQGTGDLFGTEAFFGQGTRLTVV.

The J gene is TRBJ2-7, the V gene TRBV14; D remains ambiguous. This CDR3 is built from 14 residues. V was trimmed by 1 base and J by 4 bases, leaving 11 bases between them. The germline V gene has CDR1 SGHDN and CDR2 FVKESK. The DNA for the CDR3 is TGTGCCAGCAGCCAAGGTATTGGAGCATACGAGCAGTACTTC. Its protein is CASSQGIGAYEQYF. Full variable domain (missing parts from reference TRBV14 and TRBJ2-7): EAGVTQFPSHSVIEKGQTVTLRCDPISGHDNLYWYRRVMGKEIKFLLHFVKESKQDESGMPNNRFLAERTGGTYSTLKVQPAELEDSGVYFCASSQGIGAYEQYFGPGTRLTVT.